What follows describes a single T cell receptor beta chain. Its matching antigen is unknown. Original analysis: ImmunoSEQ supplied junction-only sequences lacking quality scores, so filtering was different. TCRdb's table, derived via immunoSEQ multiplex PCR, lists solely in-frame clones and lacks some. Clone size and V and J calls were adopted from that table, with D and trimming inferred from the DNA. The table shows more than 2 million clones, with approximately 94% occurring only once. This sample is drawn from a study of shared clonotypes between healthy human individuals. About the study: Three CD4 naive, three CD4 memory, two CD8 naive and one CD8 memory plate were used per donor.

Both subsets, CD45RA+ naive and CD45RA-negative memory, were split from the CD4+ cells. Study results and caveats: Generally, naive subsets (rather than memory subsets) showed larger estimated richness.

The CDR3 is made up of 14 amino acids. Trimming took off 2 bases at V and 2 bases at J, with 11 bases between the two ends. Looked up from germline, CDR1 is GTSNPN and CDR2 is SVGIG (reference sequence). The receptor was isolated from a man aged 18 to 29 in good health. Sequencing used naive CD4+ T cells sorted from blood. Subset specified: CD45RA+ positively selected. The rearrangement uses TRBV30 and TRBJ2-3, with D tentatively TRBD2 (6 bases). The CDR3 DNA follows: TGTGCCTGGAGTCGCGGAGGGCACACAGATACGCAGTATTTT. Its translation is CAWSRGGHTDTQYF.